The source of this T cell receptor beta chain is a study of T cell responses to AZD1222 COVID-19 vaccine. The CDR3 totals 13 residues. Trimming stripped 4 bases from V and 3 bases from J, with 6 bases between. Germline CDR1 SNHLY, CDR2 FYNNEI. This table comes from immunoSEQ multiplex PCR, and its TCRdb copy is limited to in-frame clones, with some not included. The table includes around 150,000 clones, 90% to 95% detected once. Study-level results: Only after the peak T cell response were repertoires sampled. White British donors predominated, females outnumbered males, and clonal diversity was possibly underestimated. Two AZD1222 administrations were followed by greater Spike-specific TCR breadth and depth. Regions 160-218 and 743-854 dominated among vaccine-associated CD4 TCRs spanning spike.

A note on this clone: Its specificity is not known.

Source: peripheral blood, taken 28 days after the second AZD1222 dose. This clonotype was sampled from an adult who received the AZD1222 COVID-19 vaccine. V gene TRBV2 combines with J gene TRBJ2-2; perhaps D is TRBD1 or TRBD2 (5 bases each). This chain's CDR3 is CASSGGHTGELFF. CDR3 nucleotides: TGTGCCAGCAGTGGGGGACACACCGGGGAGCTGTTTTTT.